This TCR beta chain was captured in a study of T cell changes during pregnancy in multiple sclerosis. This clone was observed a single time. The CDR3 runs 14 residues. Germline V gives CDR1 SEHNR, CDR2 FQNEAQ (reference sequence). The J segment lost 4 bases and the V segment lost 5 bases, leaving 3 bases of the junction unmatched. TCRdb's table, derived via immunoSEQ multiplex PCR, lists solely in-frame clones and lacks some. The data show more than 45,000 clones, with 85% to 95% seen just once and approximately 0.91% held by the top ten. The material was CD4+ T cells from peripheral blood mononuclear cells, obtained in the second trimester of pregnancy. The chain employs TRBV7-9 and TRBJ1-5; 9 bases line up with TRBD1. The clonotype originates from a female donor in good health, enrolled as a control in a pregnancy study. The CDR3 reads CASSRTGVNQPQHF. The CDR3 nucleotides are TGTGCCAGCAGCCGGACAGGGGTGAATCAGCCCCAGCATTTT. Filled out from reference TRBV7-9 and TRBJ1-5, the complete variable domain reads DTGVSQNPRHKITKRGQNVTFRCDPISEHNRLYWYRQTLGQGPEFLTYFQNEAQLEKSRLLSDRFSAERPKGSFSTLEIQRTEQGDSAMYLCASSRTGVNQPQHFGDGTRLSIL.